This is a list of T cell receptor beta chains from one sample in a study of blood T cell repertoires in COVID-19. The table came from immunoSEQ multiplex PCR; TCRdb's copy has only in-frame clones and leaves some out. The sample has fewer than 250,000 clones; approximately 91% are singletons. Sequencing was done on a sample of peripheral blood. Every receptor here comes from a woman in her sixties with acute or convalescent COVID-19. The CDR3 runs from the conserved cysteine through the conserved F or W. A D gene is named only where the DNA matches it firmly. Not every row has a clone size; where given, it reads once, few, many or a size class.

D	size	J	V	CDR3	DNA
NA	NA	TRBJ2-1	TRBV2	CASNVQGGNNEQFF	TGTGCCAGCAATGTTCAGGGGGGCAACAATGAGCAGTTCTTC
TRBD1	NA	TRBJ1-4	TRBV19	CASSSQGAATNEKLFF	TGTGCCAGTAGTTCACAGGGGGCGGCAACTAATGAAAAACTGTTTTTT
NA	once	TRBJ1-1	TRBV18	CASSGTLTATEAFF	TGTGCCAGCTCAGGGACACTGACCGCCACTGAAGCTTTCTTT
NA	NA	TRBJ2-3	TRBV28	CASSALTGLVSDF	TGTGCCAGCAGTGCTCTGACAGGCCTAGTAAGTGATTTT
TRBD1	NA	TRBJ1-4	TRBV28	CASSRTGANEKLFF	TGTGCCAGCAGTAGGACAGGTGCTAATGAAAAACTGTTTTTT
NA	NA	TRBJ2-2	TRBV11-2	CASSASGGGTGELFF	TGTGCCAGCAGCGCCAGTGGGGGAGGTACCGGGGAGCTGTTTTTT
NA	NA	TRBJ1-5	TRBV6-2/TRBV6-3	CASSYFQGSRQPQHF	TGTGCCAGCAGTTACTTTCAGGGGAGTCGTCAGCCCCAGCATTTT
TRBD1	NA	TRBJ1-5	TRBV5-6	CASSLAGQGASQPQHF	TGTGCCAGCAGCTTGGCCGGACAGGGGGCATCGCAGCCCCAGCATTTT
NA	NA	TRBJ1-2	TRBV11-2	CASSLGAVNYGYTF	TGTGCCAGCAGCTTAGGGGCAGTTAACTATGGCTACACCTTC
NA	NA	TRBJ1-1	TRBV3-1/TRBV3-2	CASSQGFGQQNTEAFF	TGTGCCAGCAGCCAAGGTTTTGGACAGCAGAACACTGAAGCTTTCTTT
NA	few	TRBJ1-2	TRBV28	CASIAGGDYGYTF	TGTGCCAGCATCGCGGGGGGGGACTATGGCTACACCTTC
TRBD1	NA	TRBJ1-1	TRBV19	CASSAGQSNTEAFF	TGTGCCAGTAGTGCGGGACAGTCGAACACTGAAGCTTTCTTT
TRBD1	NA	TRBJ1-1	TRBV19	CASSIDTGGTEAFF	TGTGCCAGTAGTATAGATACAGGGGGAACTGAAGCTTTCTTT
TRBD1	few	TRBJ1-1	TRBV6-6	CASVRDRGTEAFF	TGTGCCAGCGTCCGGGACAGGGGCACTGAAGCTTTCTTT
NA	NA	TRBJ2-6	TRBV7-3	CASSLSRTAYSGANVLTF	TGTGCCAGCAGCTTATCAAGGACAGCTTACTCTGGGGCCAACGTCCTGACTTTC
TRBD1	NA	TRBJ1-2	TRBV4-2	CASSQDRGSYDYGYTF	TGTGCCAGCAGCCAAGACAGGGGGAGCTACGACTATGGCTACACCTTC
TRBD2	few	TRBJ2-7	TRBV5-1	CASSSGLAGGGNEQYF	TGCGCCAGCAGCTCGGGACTAGCGGGGGGAGGCAACGAGCAGTACTTC
NA	NA	TRBJ2-7	TRBV7-9	CASSLVLQGGQYF	TGTGCCAGCAGCTTAGTGCTCCAGGGTGGGCAGTACTTC
TRBD1	NA	TRBJ2-1	TRBV24-1	CATSDYGQGLYNEQFF	TGTGCCACCAGTGATTACGGACAGGGGCTCTACAATGAGCAGTTCTTC
NA	NA	TRBJ1-2	TRBV19	CASSIGVNYGYTF	TGTGCCAGTAGTATCGGTGTGAACTATGGCTACACCTTC
NA	NA	TRBJ1-5	TRBV30	CAWRGAGGNQPQHF	TGTGCCTGGAGGGGGGCTGGGGGCAATCAGCCCCAGCATTTT
NA	NA	TRBJ1-6	TRBV18	CASSPGLHNSPLHF	TGTGCCAGCTCACCGGGACTGCATAATTCACCCCTCCACTTT
TRBD2	NA	TRBJ2-7	TRBV6-5	CASSSAGGAYEQYF	TGTGCCAGCAGTTCAGCGGGGGGTGCCTACGAGCAGTACTTC
NA	NA	TRBJ2-5	TRBV24-1	CATSGDRQETQYF	TGTGCCACCAGTGGCGACAGACAAGAGACCCAGTACTTC
TRBD1	NA	TRBJ2-1	TRBV9	CASSVTIDRDGHNEQFF	TGTGCCAGCAGCGTAACTATAGACAGGGATGGGCACAATGAGCAGTTCTTC
NA	NA	TRBJ1-4	TRBV12-3/TRBV12-4	CASRGLNEKLFF	TGTGCCAGCAGGGGACTTAATGAAAAACTGTTTTTT
TRBD1	NA	TRBJ2-6	TRBV28	CASRDRAGANVLTF	TGTGCCAGCAGAGACAGGGCTGGGGCCAACGTCCTGACTTTC
TRBD2	NA	TRBJ2-1	TRBV6-1	CASSEAWEGAGNEQFF	TGTGCCAGCAGTGAAGCGTGGGAGGGAGCGGGCAATGAGCAGTTCTTC
TRBD1	few	TRBJ2-7	TRBV29-1	CSVEDWGRQGYYEQYF	TGCAGCGTTGAAGATTGGGGTCGACAGGGATACTACGAGCAGTACTTC
TRBD1	once	TRBJ2-7	TRBV27	CASRGTGGSEQYF	TGTGCCAGCAGGGGGACAGGGGGCTCCGAGCAGTACTTC
TRBD2	few	TRBJ2-7	TRBV7-2	CASSLDGGSTFNYEQYF	TGTGCCAGCAGCTTAGACGGCGGGAGTACATTCAACTACGAGCAGTACTTC
TRBD1	NA	TRBJ2-3	TRBV19	CASSPRTGQTDTQYF	TGTGCCAGTAGTCCTCGGACAGGGCAGACAGATACGCAGTATTTT
TRBD2	NA	TRBJ2-1	TRBV30	CAWSVKGRVYNEQFF	TGTGCCTGGAGCGTCAAAGGGAGGGTTTACAATGAGCAGTTCTTC
NA	NA	TRBJ1-1	TRBV5-1	CASRGGGGSNTEAFF	TGCGCCAGCAGAGGTGGGGGCGGTTCGAACACTGAAGCTTTCTTT
TRBD1	NA	TRBJ2-1	TRBV7-3	CASSEGQGGAGEQFF	TGTGCCAGCAGCGAGGGACAGGGAGGAGCGGGAGAGCAGTTCTTC
TRBD1	NA	TRBJ1-2	TRBV6-2/TRBV6-3	CASSYQGDRDYGYTF	TGTGCCAGCAGTTACCAGGGGGATCGAGACTATGGCTACACCTTC
NA	once	TRBJ1-1	TRBV30	CAWSVGHPNTEAFF	TGTGCCTGGAGTGTCGGACATCCGAACACTGAAGCTTTCTTT
NA	NA	TRBJ2-3	TRBV18	CASSPPLQNTQYF	TGTGCCAGCTCACCACCGCTCCAGAATACGCAGTATTTT
TRBD2	NA	TRBJ2-7	TRBV7-2	CASSWGTSLSYEQYF	TGTGCCAGCAGCTGGGGGACTAGCCTCTCCTACGAGCAGTACTTC
TRBD1	few	TRBJ1-5	TRBV2	CASKTGGGGNNQPQHF	TGTGCCAGCAAGACAGGGGGCGGTGGAAACAATCAGCCCCAGCATTTT
NA	NA	TRBJ1-3	TRBV27	CASRSGASSGNTIYF	TGTGCCAGCCGGAGCGGGGCGAGCTCTGGAAACACCATATATTTT
TRBD1	NA	TRBJ2-2	TRBV11-2	CASSLDRGTTGELFF	TGTGCCAGCAGCTTAGACAGGGGGACCACCGGGGAGCTGTTTTTT
TRBD1	NA	TRBJ2-2	TRBV5-4	CASSTGGATGELFF	TGTGCCAGCAGTACAGGGGGCGCTACCGGGGAGCTGTTTTTT
NA	NA	TRBJ1-6	TRBV18	CASSGGLSSYNSPLHF	TGTGCCAGCTCAGGGGGGTTGAGCTCCTATAATTCACCCCTCCACTTT